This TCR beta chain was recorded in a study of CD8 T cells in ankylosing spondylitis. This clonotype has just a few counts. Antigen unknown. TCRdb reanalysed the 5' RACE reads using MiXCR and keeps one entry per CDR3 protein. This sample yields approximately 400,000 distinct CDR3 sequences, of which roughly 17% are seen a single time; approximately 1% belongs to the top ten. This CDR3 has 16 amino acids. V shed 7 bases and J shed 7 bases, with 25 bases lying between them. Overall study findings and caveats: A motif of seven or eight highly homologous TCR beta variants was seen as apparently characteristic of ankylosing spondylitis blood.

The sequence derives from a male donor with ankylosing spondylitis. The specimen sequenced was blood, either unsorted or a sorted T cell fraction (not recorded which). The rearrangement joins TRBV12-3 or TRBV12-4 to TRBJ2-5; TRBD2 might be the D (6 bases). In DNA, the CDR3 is TGTGCCAGCACATCCCGGAGTAGCGGTGCGCTGGGGACCCAGTACTTC. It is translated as CASTSRSSGALGTQYF.